This TCR beta chain is from a study of monozygotic twins with inflammatory bowel disease. This CDR3 has 16 residues. TCRalpha and TCRbeta cDNA went through two nested PCRs of approximately 16 and 10 cycles. TCRdb re-called the 5' RACE reads and catalogs CDR3 proteins one per entry, DNA excluded. This sample's table reports 420,000 or so distinct CDR3 sequences. The receptor comes from a human donor with ulcerative colitis or Crohn's disease, or a healthy co-twin of an affected twin (not recorded which). The sequenced sample consisted of blood. This chain joins TRBV12-3 or TRBV12-4 and TRBJ2-4; without DNA, the TCRdb call of TRBD1 cannot be checked. The CDR3 protein is CASSFWAGEAKNIQYF.